This entry lists 9 T cell receptor beta chains sequenced from one sample in a study of T cell repertoires in cytomegalovirus infection. MiXCR was run by TCRdb on the reads, yielding one entry per CDR3 protein. The data hold about 570,000 distinct CDR3 sequences, with about 40% observed a single time. These receptors have no identified antigens. Sequences were derived from cultured PBMCs, sampled from culture after CMV antigen stimulation. Receptor source: a human donor in good health (CMV status not recorded). Some clones in this sample may be carry-over from other donors' samples.

This clonotype was seen more than once but under ten times. The V and J genes are TRBV7-2 and TRBJ2-3, with 9 bases identical to TRBD2. The CDR3 is 16 amino acids. Per germline, CDR1 SGHTA and CDR2 FQGNSA. Trimming removed 4 bases from V and 2 bases from J; junction bases left unmatched: 7. CDR3 region: CASSSTGTSHTDTQYF. CDR3 DNA: TGTGCCAGCAGCTCAACCGGGACTAGCCACACAGATACGCAGTATTTT.

This chain connects TRBV28 to TRBJ2-3; TRBD1 matches 12 bases. This CDR3 contains 16 residues. Germline V gives CDR1 MDHEN, CDR2 SYDVKM. V lost 5 bases to trimming and J lost 6 bases; unmatched junction nucleotides: 9. Here the CDR3 reads CASSTVRDRGRDTQYF. The CDR3 DNA follows: TGTGCCAGCAGTACGGTCCGGGACAGGGGGCGGGATACGCAGTATTTT. The whole variable domain, remainder taken from reference TRBV28 and TRBJ2-3, is DVKVTQSSRYLVKRTGEKVFLECVQDMDHENMFWYRQDPGLGLRLIYFSYDVKMKEKGDIPEGYSVSREKKERFSLILESASTNQTSMYLCASSTVRDRGRDTQYFGPGTRLTVL.

The chain combines TRBV27 with TRBJ1-4; D is possibly TRBD1 (6 bases). The CDR3 loop spans 14 amino acids. The germline gives CDR1 MNHEY, CDR2 SMNVEV (reference sequence). Trimming removed 5 bases from V and 6 bases from J, with 13 bases in between. The CDR3 DNA is TGTGCCAGCAGTAAACAGGGTAGTGATGAAAAACTGTTTTTT. This sequence encodes CASSKQGSDEKLFF.

This clonotype turned up a few times. The chain joins TRBV18 to TRBJ1-3; unclear D gene. Germline assignment: CDR1 KGHSH and CDR2 LQKENI. The CDR3 runs to 14 residues. V shed 2 bases and J shed 0 bases, with 5 bases lying between them. In DNA form, the CDR3 reads TGTGCCAGCTCACCAGGGGACTCTGGAAACACCATATATTTT. Translating it yields CASSPGDSGNTIYF. Full variable domain (remainder filled in from reference TRBV18 and TRBJ1-3): NAGVMQNPRHLVRRRGQEARLRCSPMKGHSHVYWYRQLPEEGLKFMVYLQKENIIDESGMPKERFSAEFPKEGPSILRIQQVVRGDSAAYFCASSPGDSGNTIYFGEGSWLTVV.

The chain combines TRBV6-1 with TRBJ1-1; TRBD1 might be the D (5 bases). Germline loops: CDR1 MNHNS, CDR2 SASEGT. V lost 5 bases and J 4 bases, leaving 11 bases between the germline ends. CDR3 length: 13 residues. The CDR3 coding sequence is TGTGCCAGCAGTCCACGGGGACTCACTGAAGCTTTCTTT. This gives the protein CASSPRGLTEAFF.

This rearrangement joins TRBV6-6 to TRBJ1-2, with 9 bases fitting TRBD1. Per germline, CDR1 MNHNY and CDR2 SVGAGI (reference sequence). The CDR3 consists of 16 residues. The V gene end was trimmed by 7 bases and the J gene end by 7 bases; junction bases not matched to a gene: 16. The CDR3 sequence: CASTGPSRDRVGGYTF. The DNA of the CDR3 is TGTGCCAGCACGGGGCCATCCCGGGACAGGGTTGGTGGCTACACCTTC.

This clonotype has more than one count but fewer than ten. J is TRBJ2-2 and V is TRBV5-1; D might be TRBD2 (6 bases). CDR1 is SGHRS and CDR2 is YFSETQ in the germline V gene. The CDR3 has 19 amino acids. Trimming removed 2 bases at V and 4 bases at J, with 24 bases between. The DNA of the CDR3 is TGCGCCAGCAGCTTTCGAACTCCCGGGACTTCCAGACCCACCGGGGAGCTGTTTTTT. Protein sequence: CASSFRTPGTSRPTGELFF.

The rearrangement uses TRBV7-6 and TRBJ2-3; D may be TRBD1 or TRBD2 (5 bases each). Germline lookup yields CDR1 SGHVS and CDR2 FNYEAQ. Trimming took off 5 bases at V and 0 bases at J, with 12 bases between the two ends. The CDR3 runs to 15 residues. The CDR3 protein is CASSRGAWSTDTQYF. The CDR3, as DNA: TGTGCCAGCAGCCGAGGGGCTTGGAGCACAGATACGCAGTATTTT.

The gene calls are TRBV2 and TRBJ2-5; 10 bases map to TRBD2. CDR1 and CDR2 (germline): SNHLY, FYNNEI. The CDR3 is 15 amino acids. Trimming removed 3 bases from V and 4 bases from J; junction bases left unmatched: 5. CDR3 DNA sequence: TGTGCCAGCAGTGATCTAGCGGGAGCCCTAGAGACCCAGTACTTC. It translates to CASSDLAGALETQYF.